Below, one TCR beta chain is given with its context. The clone's antigen remains unknown. No base qualities exist here, and no much larger clone lies one base off it. For sequencing of the TCRbeta CDR3 region, genomic DNA was extracted from the sorted cells. TCRbeta CDR3 regions were sequenced using the immunoSEQ Assay. TCRdb holds this immuneACCESS table with in-frame rearrangements only. Some clones are missing; in checked studies, unresolved V genes explain under half, and the rest has no known cause. Recorded for this sample are nearly 60,000 clones; 75% to 90% of them occurred a single time. The top ten clonotypes cover about 0.74% of the sample. These data are taken from a study of OX40 agonist ivuxolimab in advanced cancers. Background for the entire study: Ivuxolimab, which targeted the costimulatory receptor OX40 (CD134), was an agonistic, fully human IgG2 monoclonal antibody. Intravenous ivuxolimab was administered to patients every 2 weeks at six dose levels: 0.01, 0.1, 0.3, 1.5, 3 and 10 mg/kg. Of the approximately 50 patients in dose escalation, 19 had hepatocellular carcinoma, some 15 had melanoma, 9 had renal cell carcinoma and 9 had head and neck cancer. In the dose-escalation cohort, 82.7% of patients were male, and the mean age was approximately 64 years, with a range of roughly 20 to 80. Patients were allowed to have had prior anti-PD-1, anti-PD-L1 or anti-CTLA-4 therapy, and around two fifths of the dose-escalation patients had been treated with checkpoint inhibitors. Partial responses occurred in three dose-escalation patients, of whom one had hepatocellular carcinoma and two had cutaneous melanoma. Peripheral TCRbeta sequencing was intended to test whether TCR sequence diversity was altered and clonal T-cell expansion was caused by ivuxolimab. The paper covers the monotherapy dose-escalation part of the phase I ivuxolimab trial, which included N of about 51 patients. Results the study describes overall, beyond this receptor: Low levels of normalized T-cell clonal expansion were also shown by some nonresponding patients. At doses from 0.1 to 3.0 mg/kg, clonal expansion was seen in both CD4+ and CD8+ blood T cells between baseline and week 6. Which antigens the clonally expanded peripheral T cells were specific for was not determined. Partial responders in the 0.1-3.0 mg/kg groups had among the lowest normalized peripheral clonal expansion, especially among CD8+ T cells. On average, CD8+ T cells showed more expanded clones than CD4+ T cells after ivuxolimab.

From its cysteine to its phenylalanine, the CDR3 spans 16 amino acids. Only CDR3 DNA remains: 48 bases, in frame from the first base. Compared with germline, V lacks 5 bases and J lacks 1 base; bases without a gene match: 7. For CDR1 and CDR2, the germline V gene lists SGDLS and YYNGEE. The trial excluded patients who had a history of autoimmune disease or who were on systemic immunosuppression. Peripheral blood for TCR sequencing was collected from all dose cohorts at baseline, on cycle 4 day 1, and on cycle 7 day 1. The samples were drawn from a first-in-human, open-label, multicenter phase I dose-escalation trial of ivuxolimab. The trial enrolled adults with locally advanced or metastatic head and neck squamous cell, hepatocellular, melanoma or renal cell carcinoma. CD4+ and CD8+ T cells were sorted separately from peripheral blood before TCR sequencing.

This specimen was CD4+ or CD8+ T cells sorted from blood, taken in a trial of the OX40 agonist ivuxolimab. The sequence was obtained from an adult with an advanced solid tumor such as melanoma, head and neck, liver or kidney cancer. The V gene is TRBV9 and the J gene is TRBJ2-5, with 11 central nucleotides matching TRBD2. The CDR3: CASSPTSGGLQETQYF. In nucleotides, the sequence is TGTGCCAGCAGTCCCACTAGCGGGGGCCTCCAAGAGACCCAGTACTTC.